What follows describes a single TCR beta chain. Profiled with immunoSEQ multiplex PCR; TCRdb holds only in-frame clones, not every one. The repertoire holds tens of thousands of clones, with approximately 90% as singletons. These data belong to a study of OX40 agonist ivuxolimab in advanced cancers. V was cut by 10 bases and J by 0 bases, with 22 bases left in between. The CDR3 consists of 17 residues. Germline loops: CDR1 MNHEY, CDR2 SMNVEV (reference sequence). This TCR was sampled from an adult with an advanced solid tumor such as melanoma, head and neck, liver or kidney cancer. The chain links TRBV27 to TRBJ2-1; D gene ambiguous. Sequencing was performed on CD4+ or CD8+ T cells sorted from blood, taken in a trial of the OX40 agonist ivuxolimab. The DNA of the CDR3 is TGTGCCATCCGGCGCGGTCGGGCCACAAACTCCTACAATGAGCAGTTCTTC. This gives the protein CAIRRGRATNSYNEQFF.